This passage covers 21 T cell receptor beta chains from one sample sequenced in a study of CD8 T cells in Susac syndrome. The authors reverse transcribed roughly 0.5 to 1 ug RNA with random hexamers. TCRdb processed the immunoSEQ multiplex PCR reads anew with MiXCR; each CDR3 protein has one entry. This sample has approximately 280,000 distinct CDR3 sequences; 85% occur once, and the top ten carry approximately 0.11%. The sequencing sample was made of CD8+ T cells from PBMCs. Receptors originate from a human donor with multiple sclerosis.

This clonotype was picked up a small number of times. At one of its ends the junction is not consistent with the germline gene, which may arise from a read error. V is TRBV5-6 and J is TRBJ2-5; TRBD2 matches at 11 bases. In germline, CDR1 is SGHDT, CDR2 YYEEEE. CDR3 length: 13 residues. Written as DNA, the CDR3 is TGTGCCAGCAGCTTGACTAGCGGGAGATCGATGGACTTC. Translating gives CASSLTSGRSMDF.

CDR3 region: CSARGRGVGQPQHF. In DNA form, the CDR3 reads TGCAGTGCTAGAGGGAGGGGAGTCGGTCAGCCCCAGCATTTT. The chain employs TRBV20-1 and TRBJ1-5, with D possibly matching TRBD1 (5 bases). Trimming stripped 1 base from V and 6 bases from J, with 13 bases between. The CDR3 totals 14 residues. Germline V lookup: CDR1 DFQATT, CDR2 SNEGSKA (reference sequence).

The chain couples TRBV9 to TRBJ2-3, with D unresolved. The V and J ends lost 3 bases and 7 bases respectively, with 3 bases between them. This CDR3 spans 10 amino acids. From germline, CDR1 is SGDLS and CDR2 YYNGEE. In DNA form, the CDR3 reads TGTGCCAGCAGCGGAAATACGCAGTATTTT. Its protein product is CASSGNTQYF.

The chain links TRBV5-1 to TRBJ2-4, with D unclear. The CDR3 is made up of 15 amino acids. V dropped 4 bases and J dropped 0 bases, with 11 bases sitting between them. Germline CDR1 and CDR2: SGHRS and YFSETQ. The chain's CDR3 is CASSPQTLAKNIQYF. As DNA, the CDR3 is TGCGCCAGCAGCCCACAGACCCTAGCCAAAAACATTCAGTACTTC.

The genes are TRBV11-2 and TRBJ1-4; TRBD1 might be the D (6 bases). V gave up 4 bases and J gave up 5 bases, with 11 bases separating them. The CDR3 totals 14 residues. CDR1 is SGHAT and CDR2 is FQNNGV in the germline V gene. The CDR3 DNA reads TGTGCCAGCAGCTCCCGGGGGCAGAATGAAAAACTGTTTTTT. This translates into CASSSRGQNEKLFF.

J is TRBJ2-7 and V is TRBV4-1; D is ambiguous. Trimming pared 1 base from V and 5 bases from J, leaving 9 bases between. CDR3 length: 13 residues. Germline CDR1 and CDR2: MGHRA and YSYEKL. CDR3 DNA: TGCGCCAGCAGCCAAGCCATCTTAAACGAGCAGTACTTC. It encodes CASSQAILNEQYF.

This CDR3 reads CAWAGGSTSNQPQHF. As DNA, the CDR3 is TGTGCCTGGGCCGGTGGGTCTACTAGCAATCAGCCCCAGCATTTT. The chain employs TRBV30 and TRBJ1-5; the D is unclear. Germline V lookup: CDR1 GTSNPN, CDR2 SVGIG (reference sequence). V gave up 5 bases and J gave up 0 bases, with 14 bases separating them. The CDR3 covers 15 residues.

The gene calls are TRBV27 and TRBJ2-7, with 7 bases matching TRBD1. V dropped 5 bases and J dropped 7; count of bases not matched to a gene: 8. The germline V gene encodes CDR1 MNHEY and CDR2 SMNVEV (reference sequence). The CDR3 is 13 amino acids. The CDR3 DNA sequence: TGTGCCAGCAGTCACCAGACAGGGCTGGAGCAGTACTTC. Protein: CASSHQTGLEQYF.

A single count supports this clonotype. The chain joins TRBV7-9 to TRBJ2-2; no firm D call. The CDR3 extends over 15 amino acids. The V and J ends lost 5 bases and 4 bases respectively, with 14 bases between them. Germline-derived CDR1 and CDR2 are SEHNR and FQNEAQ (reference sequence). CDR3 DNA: TGTGCCAGCAGCGACGTGGAGACGGTCACCGGGGAGCTGTTTTTT. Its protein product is CASSDVETVTGELFF.

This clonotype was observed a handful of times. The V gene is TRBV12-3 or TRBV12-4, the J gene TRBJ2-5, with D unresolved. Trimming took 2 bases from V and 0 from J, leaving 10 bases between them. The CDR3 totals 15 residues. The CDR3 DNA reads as TGTGCCAGCAGTTTATTGGTTACAAACCAAGAGACCCAGTACTTC. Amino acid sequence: CASSLLVTNQETQYF.

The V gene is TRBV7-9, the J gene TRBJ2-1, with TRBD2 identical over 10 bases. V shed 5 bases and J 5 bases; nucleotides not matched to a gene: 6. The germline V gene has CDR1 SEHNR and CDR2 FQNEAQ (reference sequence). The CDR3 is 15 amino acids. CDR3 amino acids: CASSDRTSGNNEQFF. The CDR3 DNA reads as TGTGCCAGCAGCGATCGGACTAGCGGCAACAATGAGCAGTTCTTC.

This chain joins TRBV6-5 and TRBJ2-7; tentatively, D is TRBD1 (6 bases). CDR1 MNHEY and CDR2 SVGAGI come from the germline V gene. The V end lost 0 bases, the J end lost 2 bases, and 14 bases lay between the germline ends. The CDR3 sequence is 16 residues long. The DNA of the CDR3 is TGTGCCAGCAGTTACTCGACGGGACAAAGGGCCTACGAGCAGTACTTC. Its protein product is CASSYSTGQRAYEQYF.

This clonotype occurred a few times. This CDR3 reads CASGSGQESYSPLHF. The CDR3 DNA reads TGTGCCAGCGGATCTGGACAGGAGTCCTATTCACCCCTCCACTTT. V usage is TRBV6-1 and J usage is TRBJ1-6; 7 nucleotides align to TRBD1. Per germline, CDR1 MNHNS and CDR2 SASEGT. Trimming at V came to 8 bases and at J to 8 bases, leaving 12 bases not matched to a gene. CDR3 length: 15 residues.

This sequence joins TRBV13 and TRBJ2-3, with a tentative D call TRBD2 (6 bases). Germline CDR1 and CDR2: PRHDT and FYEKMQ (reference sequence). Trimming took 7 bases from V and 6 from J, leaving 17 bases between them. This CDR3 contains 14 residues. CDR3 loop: CASNELTSSDTQYF. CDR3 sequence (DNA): TGTGCCAGCAACGAACTCACTAGCAGTGATACGCAGTATTTT.

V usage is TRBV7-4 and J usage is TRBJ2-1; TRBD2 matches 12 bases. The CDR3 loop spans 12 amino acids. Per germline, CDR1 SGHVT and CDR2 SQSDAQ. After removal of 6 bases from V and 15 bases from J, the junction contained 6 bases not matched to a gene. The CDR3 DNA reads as TGTGCCAGCAGATTTTCTAGCGGGAGGGTGTTCTTC. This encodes CASRFSSGRVFF.

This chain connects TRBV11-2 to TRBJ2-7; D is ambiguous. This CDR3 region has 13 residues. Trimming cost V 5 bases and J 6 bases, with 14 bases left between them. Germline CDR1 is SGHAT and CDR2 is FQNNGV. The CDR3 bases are TGTGCCAGCAGCCTGGCGCAAGGGCGCGAGCAGTACTTC. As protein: CASSLAQGREQYF.

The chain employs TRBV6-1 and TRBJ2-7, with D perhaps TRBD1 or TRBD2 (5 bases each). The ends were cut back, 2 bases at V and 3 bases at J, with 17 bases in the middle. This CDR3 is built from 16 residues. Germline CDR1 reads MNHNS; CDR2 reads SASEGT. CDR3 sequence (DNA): TGTGCCAGCAGTGAACCCGCACGGGACCCGTTCTACGAGCAGTACTTC. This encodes CASSEPARDPFYEQYF.

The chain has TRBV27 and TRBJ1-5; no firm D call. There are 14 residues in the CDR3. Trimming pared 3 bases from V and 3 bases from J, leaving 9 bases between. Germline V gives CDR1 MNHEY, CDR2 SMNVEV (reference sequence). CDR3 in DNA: TGTGCCAGCAGTTTCGGGCGGATCAATCAGCCCCAGCATTTT. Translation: CASSFGRINQPQHF.

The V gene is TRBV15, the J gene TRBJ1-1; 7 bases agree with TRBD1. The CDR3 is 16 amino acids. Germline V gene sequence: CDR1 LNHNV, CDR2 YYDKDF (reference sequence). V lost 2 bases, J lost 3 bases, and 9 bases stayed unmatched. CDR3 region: CATSRPTGSSDTEAFF. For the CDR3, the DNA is TGTGCCACCAGCAGACCGACAGGGTCGAGCGACACTGAAGCTTTCTTT.

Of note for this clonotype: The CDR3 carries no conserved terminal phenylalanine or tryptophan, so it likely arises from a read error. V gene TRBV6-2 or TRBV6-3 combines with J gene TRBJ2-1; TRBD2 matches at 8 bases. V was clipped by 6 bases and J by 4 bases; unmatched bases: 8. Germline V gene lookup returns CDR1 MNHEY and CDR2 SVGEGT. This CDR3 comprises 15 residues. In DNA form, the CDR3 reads TGTGCCAGCAGCCACGGGGGGGGCTGGTACAATGAGCAGTTCTCC. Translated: CASSHGGGWYNEQFS.

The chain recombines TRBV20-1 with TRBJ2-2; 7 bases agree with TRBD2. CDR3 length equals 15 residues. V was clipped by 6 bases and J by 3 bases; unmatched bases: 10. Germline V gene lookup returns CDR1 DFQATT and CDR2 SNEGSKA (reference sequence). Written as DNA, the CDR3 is TGCAGTGCCATCCAAAGCGGGGCTTACACCGGGGAGCTGTTTTTT. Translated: CSAIQSGAYTGELFF.